This T cell receptor (beta chain) was captured by sequencing in a study of T cells in women clearing cervical HPV infection. TCRdb keeps only in-frame clones here, not all; method: immunoSEQ multiplex PCR. Its table lists some 39,000 clones. A remark on this clone: The missing CDR3 end, 3 residues past where the read stops, is filled in from the germline J gene.

Germline CDR1 and CDR2: MNHNS and SASEGT. The CDR3 covers 15 residues. The chain combines TRBV6-1 with TRBJ2-4, with D tentatively TRBD1 (6 bases). This TCR derives from a woman aged 18-69 years with a cervical HPV16 infection that either progressed to CIN3+ or cleared (not recorded which). The specimen sequenced was blood buffy coat. The CDR3 region is CASSEVNRADQPQYF. CDR3 bases read: TGTGCCAGCAGTGAAGTTAACAGGGCCGACCAGCCT.